The source of this TCR beta chain is a study of blood T cell repertoires in COVID-19. Measured with immunoSEQ multiplex PCR; TCRdb has only the in-frame clones, and not every one. The data hold about 110,000 clones, with approximately 80% observed a single time. The V and J ends lost 1 base and 4 bases respectively, with 10 bases between them. The CDR3 has 14 amino acids. CDR1 and CDR2 (germline): SGHAT, FQNNGV. The chain employs TRBV11-2 and TRBJ1-2, with D possibly being TRBD1 (5 bases). The origin of this receptor is a woman between 35 and 50 years old with acute or convalescent COVID-19. The sample comprised peripheral blood. The CDR3 region is CASSLAGKSYGYTF. The CDR3 bases are TGTGCCAGCAGCTTAGCAGGGAAGAGCTATGGCTACACCTTC.